The source of this T cell receptor (beta chain) is a study of cytomegalovirus exposure and HLA in healthy donors. Findings of the study overall: Previous analysis showed most TCR beta V segments were productive about 90% or about 30% of the time.

The PCR was carried out with 60 Vbeta primers and 13 Jbeta primers. Methods used by the authors: In a later analysis, the count reached 80 million or so unique TCR beta chains, with 9 million to 11 million shared. Sequenced by immunoSEQ multiplex PCR; TCRdb stores in-frame clones only, minus some. The V and J calls and clone size come from that table; D and trimming were worked out from the DNA. The profile shows 210,000 or so clones, around 79% of them singletons. Germline CDR1 reads SGHNT; CDR2 reads YENEEA. The CDR3 contains 15 residues. Between the trimmed V and J ends, which lost 5 bases and 0 bases, there was a span of 11 bases. A remark on this clone: The antigen is not known.

The sample comprised PBMCs. The TCR sequence derives from a man aged 18 to 30 in good health and CMV-seronegative. V gene TRBV11-3 combines with J gene TRBJ1-3, with D hard to call. In nucleotides, the CDR3 is TGTGCCAGCAGCCCCGACATGAGCTCTGGAAACACCATATATTTT. Its translation: CASSPDMSSGNTIYF.